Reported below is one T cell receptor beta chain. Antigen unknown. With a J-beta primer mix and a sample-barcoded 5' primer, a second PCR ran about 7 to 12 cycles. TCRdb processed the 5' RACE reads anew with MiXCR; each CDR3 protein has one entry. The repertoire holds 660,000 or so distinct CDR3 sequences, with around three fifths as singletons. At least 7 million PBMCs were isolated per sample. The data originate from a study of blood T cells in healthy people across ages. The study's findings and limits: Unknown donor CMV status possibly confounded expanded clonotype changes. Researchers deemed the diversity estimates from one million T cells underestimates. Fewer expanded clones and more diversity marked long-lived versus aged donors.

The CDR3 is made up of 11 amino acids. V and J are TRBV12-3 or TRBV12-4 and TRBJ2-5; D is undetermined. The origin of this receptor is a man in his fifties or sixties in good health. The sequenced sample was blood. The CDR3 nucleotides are TGTGCTACGGCCTACCAAGAGACCCAGTACTTC. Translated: CATAYQETQYF.